This TCR beta chain was observed in a study of T cell repertoires in cytomegalovirus infection. A few counts support this clonotype. Its specificity is unknown. TCRdb re-derived calls from the reads in MiXCR, one entry per CDR3 protein. Here the sample spans approximately 350,000 distinct CDR3 sequences, 34% being singletons. V was trimmed by 2 bases and J by 7 bases, leaving 6 bases between them. The CDR3 totals 11 residues. Germline-derived CDR1 and CDR2 are DFQATT and SNEGSKA (reference sequence). Study-wide findings and caveats: Ex vivo responses were dominated by HLA-C-restricted CMV-specific TCR beta clonotypes.

Source: cultured PBMCs, taken from culture after CMV antigen stimulation. The TCR sequence derives from a human donor in good health (CMV status not recorded). Some clones in this sample may be carry-over from other donors' samples. The J gene is TRBJ2-1, the V gene TRBV20-1; the D is unclear. The CDR3 spells CSARLVNEQFF. CDR3 bases: TGCAGTGCTAGACTAGTGAATGAGCAGTTCTTC.